This TCR beta chain was observed in a study of blood T cell repertoires in COVID-19. Measured with immunoSEQ multiplex PCR; TCRdb has only the in-frame clones, and not every one. The sample has around 250,000 clones, roughly 88% seen once. The germline V and J ends were trimmed by 5 bases and 5 bases, with 6 bases remaining between them. Germline V gene data show CDR1 as LNHDA and CDR2 as SQIVND (reference sequence). This CDR3 has 12 amino acids. The receptor was isolated from a woman aged 50 to 60 who had recovered from COVID-19. The chain links TRBV19 to TRBJ2-2; a possible D gene is TRBD2 (6 bases). The specimen was PBMCs or T cells enriched from blood (not recorded which). CDR3 in amino acids: CASSGGTGELFF. Written as DNA, the CDR3 is TGTGCCAGTAGTGGGGGGACCGGGGAGCTGTTTTTT.